This paragraph reports one TCR beta chain. Cohort allocation depended upon clinical history that participants reported. In the study's own analysis: It was from reference gene primer amplification that nucleated cell counts were estimated. The repertoire was sequenced with immunoSEQ multiplex PCR; TCRdb's copy has only in-frame clones and lacks some. V and J calls and clone size are as listed in that table; D and trimming were resolved from the DNA. The sample lists about 400,000 clones, approximately 87% seen once, with roughly 0.97% in the top ten. Germline-derived CDR1 and CDR2 are SGHRS and YFSETQ. The length of the CDR3 is 13 residues. With 0 bases removed from V and 3 bases from J, the gap between germline ends came to 6 bases. The sample belongs to a study of blood T cell repertoires in COVID-19.

The chain carries TRBV5-1 and TRBJ1-1; possible D gene TRBD1, 6 bases. This receptor was obtained from a woman aged 25 to 39 with acute COVID-19. Sample: PBMCs or T cells enriched from blood (not recorded which). DNA of the CDR3: TGCGCCAGCAGCTTGGGGACAGACACTGAAGCTTTCTTT. Its translation: CASSLGTDTEAFF.